Described below is a single T cell receptor beta chain sequence and its context. The CDR3 has 15 residues. In germline, CDR1 is SEHNR, CDR2 FQNEAQ (reference sequence). Trimming cost V 5 bases and J 4 bases; bases outside gene matches: 10. This record belongs to a study of cytomegalovirus exposure and HLA in healthy donors. Study-wide background: The 500 to 850 first-cohort repertoires and the 110 or so validation repertoires shared the same platform, a later analysis reported.

Assay: immunoSEQ multiplex PCR; the TCRdb copy retains only in-frame clones and omits some. The sample comprises roughly 120,000 clones, roughly 82% of which are singletons, and roughly 5.3% rests with the top ten. This TCR was sampled from a man aged 18-30 years in good health and CMV-seronegative. The chain uses TRBV7-9 and TRBJ1-2; 7 positions match TRBD1. The sample consisted of PBMCs. In DNA, the CDR3 is TGTGCCAGCAGCCTAACCGGGGACAGCAGCTATGGCTACACCTTC. Protein product: CASSLTGDSSYGYTF.